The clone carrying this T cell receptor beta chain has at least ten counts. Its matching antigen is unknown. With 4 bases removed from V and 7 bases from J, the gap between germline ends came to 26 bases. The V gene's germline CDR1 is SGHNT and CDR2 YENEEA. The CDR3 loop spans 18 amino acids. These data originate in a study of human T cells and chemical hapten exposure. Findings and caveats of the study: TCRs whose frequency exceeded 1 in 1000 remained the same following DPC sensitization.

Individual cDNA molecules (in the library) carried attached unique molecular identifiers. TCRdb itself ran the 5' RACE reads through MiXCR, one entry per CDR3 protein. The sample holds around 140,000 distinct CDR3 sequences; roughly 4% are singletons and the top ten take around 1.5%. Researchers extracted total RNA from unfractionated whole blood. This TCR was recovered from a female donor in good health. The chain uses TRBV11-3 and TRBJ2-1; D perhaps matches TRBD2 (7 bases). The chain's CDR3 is CASSSPLGRGGAGNEQFF. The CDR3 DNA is TGTGCCAGCAGCTCCCCTCTCGGGCGTGGGGGGGCCGGGAATGAGCAGTTCTTC.